This T cell receptor (beta chain) stems from a study of blood T cells in healthy people across ages. This clonotype was picked up many times. Primed by a sample-barcoded 5' primer and a J-beta primer mix, a second PCR proceeded for 7 to 11 cycles. TCRdb used MiXCR to reprocess the 5' RACE reads, holding one entry per CDR3 protein. The sample lists hundreds of thousands of distinct CDR3 sequences, roughly 32% occurring once. The sequenced sample consisted of blood. The receptor was isolated from a woman older than 75 in good health.

Here the CDR3 DNA reads TGTGCCAGCAGCATTCTGGCCTACGAGCAGTACTTC. Translating gives CASSILAYEQYF. The chain has TRBV6-2 or TRBV6-3 and TRBJ2-7; D not certain. The V and J ends lost 6 bases and 2 bases respectively, with 8 bases between them. Germline CDR1 and CDR2: MNHEY and SVGEGT. This CDR3 comprises 12 residues.